This paragraph reports one T cell receptor beta chain. The germline gives CDR1 ENHRY, CDR2 SYGVKD. This CDR3 has 14 amino acids. The V gene end was trimmed by 2 bases and the J gene end by 5 bases; junction bases not matched to a gene: 3. This entry belongs to a study of blood T cell repertoires in COVID-19. Study summary: PBMCs, B-cell-depleted T cells, or T cells provided the cDNA or gDNA that made up the material.

Using immunoSEQ multiplex PCR, the repertoire was profiled, and TCRdb retains in-frame clones only, with some absent. The table records approximately 96,000 clones, roughly 88% of them present only once. Sequencing used peripheral blood. The rearrangement uses TRBV10-3 and TRBJ1-2; TRBD1 matches 9 bases. This receptor was taken from a woman aged 80 or over with acute or convalescent COVID-19. The CDR3 DNA is TGTGCCATCAGTGAGGAACAGGGGGCTTATGGCTACACCTTC. This encodes CAISEEQGAYGYTF.